The source of this TCR beta chain is a study of cytomegalovirus exposure and HLA in healthy donors. As to this clone: What it binds is not known.

Overall study findings and caveats: The study put around 180 TCR beta chains on its list as cytomegalovirus-associated.

CDR3 length: 13 residues. From germline, CDR1 is SGHVS and CDR2 FQNEAQ. V was cut by 5 bases and J by 4 bases, with 12 bases left in between. It was with 60 Vbeta and 13 Jbeta primers that the PCR ran. Clones were sequenced by immunoSEQ multiplex PCR, and TCRdb holds only the in-frame ones, with some missing. The sample yields 77,000 or so clones, approximately 71% seen once. The sequence was collected from a woman in her thirties or forties in good health and CMV-seronegative. The sample consisted of PBMCs. The chain carries TRBV7-8 and TRBJ2-7; perhaps TRBD1 as D (6 bases). The CDR3 protein is CASSQGIVYEQYF. The CDR3 region has the DNA TGTGCCAGCAGCCAGGGGATTGTTTACGAGCAGTACTTC.